Following are 15 T cell receptor beta chains from one sample sequenced in a study of STAT5B mutations in CD4+ large granular lymphocyte leukemia. The table came from immunoSEQ multiplex PCR; TCRdb's copy has only in-frame clones and leaves some out. The sample includes under 35,000 clones, 70% to 80% of them seen just once. Specimen: CD4+ T cells from blood buffy coats. These receptors originate from a human donor in good health.

A few counts support this clone. This chain links TRBV5-4 with TRBJ1-2; TRBD1 matches 9 bases. The V segment lost 5 bases and the J segment 0 bases; nucleotides outside the gene matches: 5. Germline lookup yields CDR1 SGHNT and CDR2 YYREEE (reference sequence). There are 15 residues in the CDR3. The CDR3 DNA sequence: TGTGCCAGCAGAGCACAGGGGGCGGCTAACTATGGCTACACCTTC. As protein: CASRAQGAANYGYTF.

V and J are TRBV29-1 and TRBJ2-7; 11 nucleotides match TRBD2. The junction had 5 bases not matched to a gene; V was cut back by 4 bases and J by 0 bases. Per germline, CDR1 SQVTM and CDR2 ANQGSEA. The CDR3 is made up of 15 amino acids. DNA for the CDR3: TGCAGCGTTGCCCCTAGCGGGGGGTCCTCCTACGAGCAGTACTTC. This encodes CSVAPSGGSSYEQYF.

The chain links TRBV2 to TRBJ1-4; D call uncertain. The germline CDR1 and CDR2 sequences are SNHLY and FYNNEI. This CDR3 comprises 15 residues. V was shortened by 6 bases and J by 3 bases, with 14 bases between the two germline ends. CDR3 coding DNA: TGTGCCAGCAGGTCAGGAGGGTTCGCTAATGAAAAACTGTTTTTT. Encoded protein: CASRSGGFANEKLFF.

This chain connects TRBV6-5 to TRBJ1-5; TRBD1 agrees at 9 bases. The CDR3 covers 14 residues. Germline trimming cut 4 bases from V and 6 bases from J; bases unmatched to any gene: 4. Germline CDR1 reads MNHEY; CDR2 reads SVGAGI. Here the CDR3 DNA reads TGTGCCAGCAGTTCCGGGACAGGGATTCAGCCCCAGCATTTT. This codes for CASSSGTGIQPQHF.

This chain joins TRBV27 and TRBJ1-1, with TRBD1 as a possible D gene (6 bases). Germline lookup yields CDR1 MNHEY and CDR2 SMNVEV (reference sequence). CDR3 length equals 14 residues. Trimming removed 3 bases at V and 4 bases at J, with 12 bases between. CDR3 bases: TGTGCCAGCAGTTTTGGGGGCGCGGGCACTGAAGCTTTCTTT. Encoded protein: CASSFGGAGTEAFF.

The chain combines TRBV9 with TRBJ2-3; D not resolved. The CDR3 runs 14 residues. The V end lost 5 bases, the J end lost 2 bases, and 12 bases lay between the germline ends. CDR1 is SGDLS, CDR2 YYNGEE, per germline. This chain's CDR3 is CASSGRAPTDTQYF. In DNA, the CDR3 is TGTGCCAGCAGTGGACGGGCCCCCACAGATACGCAGTATTTT.

Only a few counts were recorded for this clone. This chain connects TRBV29-1 to TRBJ1-5; TRBD1 is a possible D gene (5 bases). The V gene's germline CDR1 is SQVTM and CDR2 ANQGSEA. CDR3 length: 11 residues. V lost 0 bases and J 12 bases, leaving 9 bases between the germline ends. This chain's CDR3 is CSVEEAGLQHF. CDR3 DNA: TGCAGCGTTGAAGAAGCAGGGCTCCAGCATTTT.

The chain recombines TRBV7-2 with TRBJ1-3, with D possibly matching TRBD1 (5 bases). Germline-derived CDR1 and CDR2 are SGHTA and FQGNSA. The CDR3 length is 15 residues. V lost 1 base, J lost 0 bases, and 7 bases lay in between. CDR3 DNA: TGTGCCAGCAGCTTAGGGGGGTTCTCTGGAAACACCATATATTTT. It yields the protein CASSLGGFSGNTIYF.

This clone came up a few times. This rearrangement joins TRBV28 to TRBJ1-5; tentative D call: TRBD1 (5 bases). Per germline, CDR1 MDHEN and CDR2 SYDVKM. The CDR3 runs 14 residues. V was pared by 9 bases and J by 4 bases, with 16 bases between. CDR3 loop: CASGGVRSNQPQHF. The DNA for the CDR3 is TGTGCCAGTGGGGGGGTCCGGAGTAATCAGCCCCAGCATTTT.

The chain employs TRBV15 and TRBJ2-3; D may be TRBD1 (6 bases). Germline values: CDR1 LNHNV, CDR2 YYDKDF (reference sequence). The CDR3 contains 16 residues. V was clipped by 5 bases and J by 0 bases, with 15 bases between them. The CDR3: CATSPLRTASTDTQYF. The CDR3 coding sequence is TGTGCCACCAGCCCGCTTCGGACAGCTAGCACAGATACGCAGTATTTT.

This chain links TRBV7-2 with TRBJ1-1, with D hard to call. The germline V gene has CDR1 SGHTA and CDR2 FQGNSA. Trimming took off 1 base at V and 11 bases at J, with 17 bases between the two ends. The CDR3 contains 14 residues. CDR3 coding DNA: TGTGCCAGCAGCTTAGTTTCGTTCCCCTCGAGGGCTTTCTTT. It yields the protein CASSLVSFPSRAFF.

The gene calls are TRBV11-2 and TRBJ1-6, with D unclear. From germline, CDR1 is SGHAT and CDR2 FQNNGV. The CDR3 has 15 residues. V shed 9 bases and J shed 5 bases, with 17 bases lying between them. The CDR3 loop is CASNRGGRNNSPLHF. The CDR3 DNA reads TGTGCCAGTAACAGAGGCGGGAGAAATAATTCACCCCTCCACTTT.

The rearrangement links TRBV7-9 to TRBJ2-7, with D perhaps TRBD1 (6 bases). Germline V gene sequence: CDR1 SEHNR, CDR2 FQNEAQ (reference sequence). With 6 bases removed from V and 1 base from J, the gap between germline ends came to 16 bases. The CDR3 is 15 amino acids. DNA for the CDR3: TGTGCCAGCAGACTGACCGTACAGGGATCCTACGAGCAGTACTTC. Its translation is CASRLTVQGSYEQYF.

In DNA, the CDR3 is TGTGCCAGCAGTGATAGTGGTTATGGCTACACCTTC. Translation gives CASSDSGYGYTF. The chain combines TRBV25-1 with TRBJ1-2; D is uncertain. Trimming left V 3 bases short and J 5 bases short, with 7 bases between. Germline CDR1 reads MGHDK; CDR2 reads SYGVNS. This CDR3 is built from 12 residues.

J is TRBJ2-1 and V is TRBV19; 9 nucleotides line up with TRBD1. The CDR3 runs 15 residues. The J segment lost 6 bases and the V segment lost 3 bases, leaving 6 bases of the junction unmatched. CDR1 is LNHDA and CDR2 is SQIVND in the germline V gene (reference sequence). The CDR3 DNA follows: TGTGCCAGTAGTATGGCAGGACAGGGGTTCAATGAGCAGTTCTTC. This translates into CASSMAGQGFNEQFF.